This T cell receptor beta chain originates from a study of monozygotic twins with inflammatory bowel disease. Findings of the study overall: Comparison of concordant versus discordant twins revealed no difference in repertoire similarity, possibly due to limited power. Inverse Simpson values showed less TCRbeta diversity in IBD patients than in their healthy co-twins.

As regards this clonotype: Its specificity is unknown.

There were eight separate reactions per sample in which cDNA was made. Following a re-call of the 5' RACE reads, TCRdb has one entry per CDR3 protein and lacks DNA. The sample is made up of over 350,000 distinct CDR3 sequences, and the top ten hold just over 2.5% of it. Whole blood that had not undergone T cell sorting provided the isolated total RNA. CDR3 length: 15 amino acids. Germline CDR1 and CDR2: SGHRS and YFSETQ. This chain joins TRBV5-1 and TRBJ1-5; there is no DNA to check the TCRdb D call of TRBD1. Material for sequencing was blood. The source of this sequence is a human donor with ulcerative colitis or Crohn's disease, or a healthy co-twin of an affected twin (not recorded which). CDR3 region: CASSLAAGPNQPQHF. The complete variable domain, with remaining parts taken from reference TRBV5-1 and TRBJ1-5, reads KAGVTQTPRYLIKTRGQQVTLSCSPISGHRSVSWYQQTPGQGLQFLFEYFSETQRNKGNFPGRFSGRQFSNSRSEMNVSTLELGDSALYLCASSLAAGPNQPQHFGDGTRLSIL.